This TCR beta chain was found in a study of blood T cells in healthy people across ages. Study overall: About one barcoded beta molecule per two T cells was captured by template switching. Study-wide results and caveats: Whereas aged donors had fewer naive CD4+ cells, long-lived donors had more of them and higher diversity. Observed TCR beta diversity showed a strong correlation with the percentage of naive T cells as measured by flow cytometry.

A second PCR, run for roughly 7 to 12 cycles, used a sample-barcoded 5' primer plus a J-beta primer mix. TCRdb reprocessed the 5' RACE reads via MiXCR and lists one record per CDR3 protein. This table has around 1,900,000 distinct CDR3 sequences, roughly 43% appearing once. Germline-derived CDR1 and CDR2 are DFQATT and SNEGSKA (reference sequence). V was shortened by 0 bases and J by 5 bases, with 16 bases between the two germline ends. This CDR3 spans 15 amino acids. Isolation per sample recovered at least 7 million PBMCs. This clonotype was counted between two and nine times. Its antigen is unidentified.

The sample consisted of blood. The receptor was isolated from a human donor in good health. The chain couples TRBV20-1 to TRBJ1-2; D is ambiguous. The chain's CDR3 is CSARDIRSVLYGYTF. In DNA, the CDR3 is TGCAGTGCTAGAGATATTCGAAGTGTACTTTATGGCTACACCTTC.